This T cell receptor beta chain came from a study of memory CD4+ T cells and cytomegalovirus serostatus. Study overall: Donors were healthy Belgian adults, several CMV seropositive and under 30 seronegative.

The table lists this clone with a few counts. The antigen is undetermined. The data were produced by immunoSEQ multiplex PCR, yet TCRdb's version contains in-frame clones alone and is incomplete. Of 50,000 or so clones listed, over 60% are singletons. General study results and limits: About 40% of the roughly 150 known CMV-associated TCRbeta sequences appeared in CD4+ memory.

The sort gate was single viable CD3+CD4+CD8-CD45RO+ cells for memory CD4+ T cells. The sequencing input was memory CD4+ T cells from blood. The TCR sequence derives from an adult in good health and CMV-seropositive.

The CDR3 is CASSPSREGTEAFF. CDR3 coding DNA: TGTGCCAGCTCACCATCGAGGGAGGGCACTGAAGCTTTCTTT. The chain has TRBV18 and TRBJ1-1; D remains unclear. Trimming took 2 bases from V and 4 from J, leaving 11 bases between them. The germline gives CDR1 KGHSH, CDR2 LQKENI. There are 14 residues in the CDR3. Together with reference TRBV18 and TRBJ1-1, the CDR3 gives the full variable domain: NAGVMQNPRHLVRRRGQEARLRCSPMKGHSHVYWYRQLPEEGLKFMVYLQKENIIDESGMPKERFSAEFPKEGPSILRIQQVVRGDSAAYFCASSPSREGTEAFFGQGTRLTVV.